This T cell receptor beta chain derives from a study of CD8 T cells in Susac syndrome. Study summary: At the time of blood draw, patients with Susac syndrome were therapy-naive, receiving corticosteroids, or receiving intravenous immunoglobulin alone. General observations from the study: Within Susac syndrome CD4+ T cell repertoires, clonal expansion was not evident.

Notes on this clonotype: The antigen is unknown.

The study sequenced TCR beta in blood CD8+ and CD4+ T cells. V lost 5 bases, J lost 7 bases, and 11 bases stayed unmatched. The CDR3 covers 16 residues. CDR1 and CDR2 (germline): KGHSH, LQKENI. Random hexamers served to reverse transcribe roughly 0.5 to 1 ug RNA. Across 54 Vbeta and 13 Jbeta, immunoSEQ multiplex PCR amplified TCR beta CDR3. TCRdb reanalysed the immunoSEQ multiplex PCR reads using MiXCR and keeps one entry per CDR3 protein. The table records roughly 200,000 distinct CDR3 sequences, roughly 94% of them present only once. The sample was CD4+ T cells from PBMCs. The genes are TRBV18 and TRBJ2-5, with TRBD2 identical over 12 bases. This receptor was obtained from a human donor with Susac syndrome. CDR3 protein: CASSSTLAGGLGTQYF. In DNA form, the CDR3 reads TGTGCCAGCTCATCCACCCTAGCGGGGGGGCTCGGGACCCAGTACTTC.